A single sample gave rise to the 17 T cell receptor beta chains below, sequenced in a study of T cell responses to AZD1222 COVID-19 vaccine. Assay: immunoSEQ multiplex PCR; the TCRdb copy retains only in-frame clones and omits some. The repertoire holds 150,000 to 200,000 clones, with around nine tenths as singletons. The sequencing used peripheral blood, collected 28 days after the second AZD1222 dose. These receptors were collected from an adult who received the AZD1222 COVID-19 vaccine.

The chain links TRBV3-1 (or the pseudogene TRBV3-2) to TRBJ2-2; D is possibly TRBD2 (6 bases). Per the germline V gene, CDR1 is LGHDT and CDR2 is YNNKEL (reference sequence). The germline V and J ends were trimmed by 5 bases and 5 bases, with 12 bases remaining between them. This CDR3 spans 14 amino acids. For the CDR3, the DNA is TGTGCCAGCAGCTCACTGGGGGGTACCGGGGAGCTGTTTTTT. Translation: CASSSLGGTGELFF.

The chain links TRBV6-5 to TRBJ1-5; D is uncertain. Trimming shortened V by 4 bases and J by 2 bases, and 9 bases separated the two germline ends. The CDR3 has 14 residues. Germline lookup yields CDR1 MNHEY and CDR2 SVGAGI. In DNA, the CDR3 is TGTGCCAGCAGTTCCAGCAACGGCAATCAGCCCCAGCATTTT. Protein sequence: CASSSSNGNQPQHF.

This chain uses TRBV19 with TRBJ1-2; no firm D call. Germline loops: CDR1 LNHDA, CDR2 SQIVND (reference sequence). This CDR3 contains 13 residues. Trimming removed 2 bases from V and 7 bases from J, with 11 bases in between. CDR3 nucleotide sequence: TGTGCCAGTAGTATACAGAACCGCGGTGGCTACACCTTC. It yields the protein CASSIQNRGGYTF.

This chain joins TRBV11-2 and TRBJ2-7; no reliable D call. Looked up from germline, CDR1 is SGHAT and CDR2 is FQNNGV. Trimming left V 5 bases short and J 7 bases short, with 12 bases between. The CDR3 has 12 amino acids. The CDR3: CASSPPSPEQYF. Written as DNA, the CDR3 is TGTGCCAGCAGCCCCCCGTCCCCAGAGCAGTACTTC.

The chain has TRBV30 and TRBJ1-4; TRBD1 matches 7 bases. The germline V gene encodes CDR1 GTSNPN and CDR2 SVGIG (reference sequence). V shed 4 bases, J shed 4 bases, and the junction held 6 bases outside the gene matches. There are 14 residues in the CDR3. The CDR3 DNA is TGTGCCTGGAACATCGGGACAGATAATGAAAAACTGTTTTTT. Translating gives CAWNIGTDNEKLFF. The full variable domain, with the rest looked up from reference TRBV30 and TRBJ1-4, is SQTIHQWPATLVQPVGSPLSLECTVEGTSNPNLYWYRQAAGRGLQLLFYSVGIGQISSEVPQNLSASRPQDRQFILSSKKLLLSDSGFYLCAWNIGTDNEKLFFGSGTQLSVL.

The chain carries TRBV25-1 and TRBJ2-4; possible D gene TRBD2, 5 bases. CDR3 size: 11 residues. V dropped 6 bases and J dropped 8 bases, with 8 bases sitting between them. Germline-derived CDR1 and CDR2 are MGHDK and SYGVNS. The CDR3: CASSLGDIQYF. Written as DNA, the CDR3 is TGTGCCAGCAGCCTCGGGGACATTCAGTACTTC.

This clone was counted once. The chain combines TRBV5-1 with TRBJ2-3, with D possibly matching TRBD2 (5 bases). Germline V gene sequence: CDR1 SGHRS, CDR2 YFSETQ. CDR3 length: 14 residues. Trimming removed 4 bases at V and 0 bases at J, with 9 bases between. This CDR3 is CASSSGSSTDTQYF. CDR3 nucleotide sequence: TGCGCCAGCAGCAGCGGATCTAGCACAGATACGCAGTATTTT.

The chain carries TRBV12-2 and TRBJ2-2. TRBV12-2 is noted as a pseudogene. CDR3 length equals 11 residues. The CDR3 nucleotides are TGTGCAAGCCGTAAGGGCGGGGAGCTGTTTTTT. Its translation: CASRKGGELFF.

The chain recombines TRBV3-1 (or the pseudogene TRBV3-2) with TRBJ1-6, with D hard to call. The CDR3 extends over 13 amino acids. The germline gives CDR1 LGHDT, CDR2 YNNKEL (reference sequence). V lost 0 bases, J lost 10 bases, and 7 bases lay in between. The CDR3 DNA follows: TGTGCCAGCAGCCAAGAGGGTTCGTCACCCCTCCACTTT. This encodes CASSQEGSSPLHF.

In this sample, this clone turned up once. The gene calls are TRBV7-8 and TRBJ1-2, with a tentative D call TRBD1 (6 bases). V lost 3 bases to trimming and J lost 1 base, with 9 bases between them. The CDR3 runs 14 residues. Germline V lookup: CDR1 SGHVS, CDR2 FQNEAQ. The DNA of the CDR3 is TGTGCCAGCAGCTTCGGACAGAATAACTATGGCTACACCTTC. Amino acid sequence: CASSFGQNNYGYTF.

This clone was seen just once. The chain uses TRBV3-1 (or the pseudogene TRBV3-2) and TRBJ1-6; weak D call: TRBD1 (5 bases). Trimming took 4 bases from V and 7 from J, leaving 14 bases between them. CDR3 length equals 15 residues. Germline assignment: CDR1 LGHDT and CDR2 YNNKEL (reference sequence). This CDR3 is CASSPYRQRNSPLHF. CDR3 coding DNA: TGTGCCAGCAGCCCGTATCGACAGAGGAATTCACCCCTCCACTTT.

This chain links TRBV6-5 with TRBJ1-1; D is undetermined. Germline-derived CDR1 and CDR2 are MNHEY and SVGAGI. V was clipped by 2 bases and J by 1 base, with 11 bases between them. The CDR3 length is 15 residues. CDR3 in amino acids: CASSYAPPGNTEAFF. CDR3 nucleotide sequence: TGTGCCAGCAGTTACGCCCCTCCAGGGAACACTGAAGCTTTCTTT.

The J gene is TRBJ1-2, the V gene TRBV3-1 (or the pseudogene TRBV3-2); D might be TRBD1 (5 bases). This CDR3 contains 14 residues. V was cut by 2 bases and J by 4 bases, with 11 bases left in between. CDR1 LGHDT and CDR2 YNNKEL come from the germline V gene (reference sequence). The CDR3 DNA follows: TGTGCCAGCAGCCAATCGATAACAGGCTATGGCTACACCTTC. Translated: CASSQSITGYGYTF.

This chain links TRBV6-6 with TRBJ2-2; D not resolved. The V gene's germline CDR1 is MNHNY and CDR2 SVGAGI (reference sequence). There are 11 residues in the CDR3. V lost 8 bases and J 2 bases, leaving 3 bases between the germline ends. DNA of the CDR3: TGTGCCAGCGAAAACACCGGGGAGCTGTTTTTT. This gives the protein CASENTGELFF.

This clone has a handful of counts. V and J are TRBV4-3 and TRBJ1-1; tentative D call: TRBD1 (6 bases). CDR1 is LGHNA, CDR2 YSLEER, per germline. With 1 base removed from V and 3 bases from J, the gap between germline ends came to 18 bases. The CDR3 is made up of 17 amino acids. DNA of the CDR3: TGCGCCAGCAGCCAAGTCAGAGGGGGGACGGATTACACTGAAGCTTTCTTT. Translating it yields CASSQVRGGTDYTEAFF.

The chain combines TRBV5-1 with TRBJ1-6; a weak D match, TRBD1 (5 bases). With 4 bases removed from V and 6 bases from J, the gap between germline ends came to 17 bases. The CDR3 runs 16 residues. Germline CDR1 and CDR2: SGHRS and YFSETQ. This chain's CDR3 is CASSPNLPGSNSPLHF. The CDR3 DNA reads TGCGCCAGCAGCCCCAACCTGCCAGGGAGTAATTCACCCCTCCACTTT.

The V gene is TRBV7-3, the J gene TRBJ2-5; D is perhaps TRBD1 or TRBD2 (5 bases each). Per germline, CDR1 SGHTA and CDR2 FQGTGA. Trimming removed 2 bases at V and 5 bases at J, with 15 bases between. CDR3 length: 15 residues. The CDR3 region has the DNA TGTGCCAGCAGCTTAGACGGGACGCAAGGGGAGACCCAGTACTTC. Protein sequence: CASSLDGTQGETQYF.